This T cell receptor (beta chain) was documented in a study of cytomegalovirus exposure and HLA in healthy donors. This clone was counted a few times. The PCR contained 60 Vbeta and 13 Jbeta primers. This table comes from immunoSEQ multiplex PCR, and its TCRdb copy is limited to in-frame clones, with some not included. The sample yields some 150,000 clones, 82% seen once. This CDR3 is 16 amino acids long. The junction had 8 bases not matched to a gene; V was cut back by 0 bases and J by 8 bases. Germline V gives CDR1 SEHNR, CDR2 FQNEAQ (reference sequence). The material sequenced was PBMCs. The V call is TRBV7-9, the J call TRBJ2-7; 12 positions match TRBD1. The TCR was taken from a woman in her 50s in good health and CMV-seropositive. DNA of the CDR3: TGTGCCAGCAGCTTAGCTCTTGGGACAGGGGGCTTGAAGCAGTACTTC. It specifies CASSLALGTGGLKQYF.